Sequencing of this T cell receptor beta chain was carried out in a study of T cells in women clearing cervical HPV infection. Germline CDR1 is KGHSH and CDR2 is LQKENI. CDR3 length: 15 residues. Sequencing used immunoSEQ multiplex PCR; TCRdb keeps in-frame clones, though not all of them. The table lists 30,000 to 45,000 clones, with roughly 6.5% in the top ten. Regarding this clone: The read stops 3 residues short of the end of the CDR3; the missing end is completed from the germline J gene.

V and J are TRBV18 and TRBJ2-4, with D possibly TRBD1 on 6 matching bases. This sequence was found in a woman between 18 and 70 years old with a cervical HPV16 infection that either progressed to CIN3+ or cleared (not recorded which). The specimen was blood buffy coat. The CDR3 sequence is CASSPPLDRGYGQYF. The sequenced part of the CDR3 DNA is TGTGCCAGCTCACCCCCGCTGGACAGAGGCTATGGT.